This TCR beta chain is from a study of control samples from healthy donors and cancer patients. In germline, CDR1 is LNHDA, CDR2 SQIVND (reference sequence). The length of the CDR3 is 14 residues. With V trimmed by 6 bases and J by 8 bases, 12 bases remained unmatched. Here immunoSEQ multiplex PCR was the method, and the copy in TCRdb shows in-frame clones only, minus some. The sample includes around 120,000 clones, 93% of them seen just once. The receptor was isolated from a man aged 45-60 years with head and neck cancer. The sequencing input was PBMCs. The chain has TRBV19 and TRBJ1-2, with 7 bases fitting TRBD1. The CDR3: CASRTTGTVYGYTF. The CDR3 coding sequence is TGTGCCAGTAGAACTACCGGGACAGTATACGGCTACACCTTC.